This TCR beta chain derives from a study of blood T cell repertoires in COVID-19. Study at large: Samples came from the United States, Italy and Spain, spanning acute and convalescent COVID-19.

The CDR3 sequence is 14 residues long. Per germline, CDR1 MDHEN and CDR2 SYDVKM. Germline trimming cut 4 bases from V and 4 bases from J; bases unmatched to any gene: 3. Original handling: It was from reference gene primer amplification that nucleated cell counts were estimated. Sequenced by immunoSEQ multiplex PCR; TCRdb stores in-frame clones only, minus some. Clone size and V and J calls were adopted from that table, with D and trimming inferred from the DNA. Found here are approximately 100,000 clones, roughly 80% of them singletons; the top ten hold approximately 4.5%. This TCR came from a man aged 60-69 years with acute or convalescent COVID-19. This chain joins TRBV28 and TRBJ2-4; 8 bases line up with TRBD1. The sequenced sample consisted of peripheral blood. The CDR3 loop is CASSSRDRKNIQYF. CDR3 DNA: TGTGCCAGCAGTTCCCGGGACAGGAAAAACATTCAGTACTTC.